This TCR beta chain was sequenced for a study of Tregs in tolerant kidney transplant recipients. Germline CDR1 SGHNT, CDR2 YENEEA. The V gene lost 5 bases and the J gene lost 1 base, with 12 bases spanning the gap. The CDR3 extends over 14 amino acids. This table comes from immunoSEQ multiplex PCR, and its TCRdb copy is limited to in-frame clones, with some not included. The repertoire includes 90,000 to 150,000 clones, roughly 93% of them detected once, and approximately 0.6% sits in the top ten. The sample taken for sequencing was CD4+ T cells from blood. The genes are TRBV11-3 and TRBJ2-7; D possibly corresponds to TRBD1 (6 bases). The clonotype originates from a human donor in good health. The CDR3 reads CASSLDSSSYEQYF. The DNA for the CDR3 is TGTGCCAGCAGCCTGGACAGCTCTTCCTACGAGCAGTACTTC. Based on the CDR3 plus reference TRBV11-3 and TRBJ2-7, the full variable domain is EAGVVQSPRYKIIEKKQPVAFWCNPISGHNTLYWYLQNLGQGPELLIRYENEEAVDDSQLPKDRFSAERLKGVDSTLKIQPAELGDSAVYLCASSLDSSSYEQYFGPGTRLTVT.